This TCR beta chain was observed in a study of blood T cell repertoires in COVID-19. V dropped 0 bases and J dropped 0 bases, with 7 bases sitting between them. Germline V gene lookup returns CDR1 SGHRS and CDR2 YFSETQ. This CDR3 is 16 amino acids long. Here immunoSEQ multiplex PCR was the method, and the copy in TCRdb shows in-frame clones only, minus some. The sample lists about 220,000 clones; over 80% were seen once. The chain combines TRBV5-1 with TRBJ2-6; no definite D call. The origin of this receptor is a young woman with acute COVID-19. The sequenced sample consisted of PBMCs or T cells enriched from blood (not recorded which). CDR3 sequence: CASSLVADSGANVLTF. DNA for the CDR3: TGCGCCAGCAGCTTGGTGGCAGACTCTGGGGCCAACGTCCTGACTTTC.